One and the same sample provided the 23 T cell receptor beta chains below, sequenced in a study of radiotherapy plus CTLA-4 blockade in lung cancer. Profiling relied on immunoSEQ multiplex PCR, and the TCRdb table lists in-frame clones only, not all of them. Here the sample spans approximately 52,000 clones, roughly 77% being singletons. Source: peripheral blood, taken from a patient treated with radiotherapy plus ipilimumab. The receptors come from a human donor with non-small cell lung cancer who had a complete response to radiotherapy plus ipilimumab.

The rearrangement uses TRBV5-5 and TRBJ2-7; TRBD1 is a possible D gene (6 bases). V dropped 4 bases and J dropped 5 bases, with 13 bases sitting between them. This CDR3 has 13 amino acids. Germline lookup yields CDR1 SGHKS and CDR2 YYEKEE (reference sequence). The CDR3 here is CASSITGFDEQYF. CDR3 coding DNA: TGTGCCAGCAGCATTACAGGGTTTGACGAGCAGTACTTC. The full variable domain, with the rest looked up from reference TRBV5-5 and TRBJ2-7, is DAGVTQSPTHLIKTRGQQVTLRCSPISGHKSVSWYQQVLGQGPQFIFQYYEKEERGRGNFPDRFSARQFPNYSSELNVNALLLGDSALYLCASSITGFDEQYFGPGTRLTVT.

The V gene is TRBV10-1, the J gene TRBJ2-2, with a possible D match to TRBD1 (5 bases). The CDR3 consists of 17 residues. V shed 3 bases and J shed 0 bases, with 14 bases lying between them. From germline, CDR1 is WNHNN and CDR2 SYGVQD (reference sequence). The CDR3 nucleotides are TGCGCCAGCAGTGAATCCCGGACACCCACGAACACCGGGGAGCTGTTTTTT. This codes for CASSESRTPTNTGELFF.

V and J are TRBV5-8 and TRBJ1-5; 8 bases are a match to TRBD1. This CDR3 is built from 16 residues. Germline V gene lookup returns CDR1 SGHTS and CDR2 YDEGEE. The junction had 12 bases not matched to a gene; V was cut back by 4 bases and J by 6 bases. CDR3 in amino acids: CASSPRTGLSGQPQHF. The CDR3 bases are TGTGCCAGCAGCCCCCGGACAGGGCTTTCGGGTCAGCCCCAGCATTTT.

The chain combines TRBV6-6 with TRBJ2-1; 8 bases map to TRBD2. CDR1 and CDR2 from the germline V gene are MNHNY and SVGAGI (reference sequence). V trimming: 2 bases; J trimming: 4 bases; junction bases outside the gene matches: 7. The CDR3 has 16 amino acids. CDR3: CASSYLAGGQYNEQFF. The CDR3 DNA is TGTGCCAGCAGTTACCTGGCGGGAGGCCAATACAATGAGCAGTTCTTC.

This clone was found a few times. The rearrangement uses TRBV5-5 and TRBJ1-2; TRBD1 is a possible D gene (5 bases). CDR1 and CDR2 (germline): SGHKS, YYEKEE (reference sequence). The germline V and J ends were trimmed by 2 bases and 3 bases, with 11 bases remaining between them. The CDR3 runs 14 residues. CDR3 sequence reads: CASSFAGRDYGYTF. Written as DNA, the CDR3 is TGTGCCAGCAGCTTCGCGGGACGTGACTATGGCTACACCTTC. The complete variable domain, with remaining parts taken from reference TRBV5-5 and TRBJ1-2, reads DAGVTQSPTHLIKTRGQQVTLRCSPISGHKSVSWYQQVLGQGPQFIFQYYEKEERGRGNFPDRFSARQFPNYSSELNVNALLLGDSALYLCASSFAGRDYGYTFGSGTRLTVV.

This chain links TRBV7-2 with TRBJ2-3; TRBD1 matches 8 bases. With V trimmed by 5 bases and J by 1 base, 5 bases remained unmatched. CDR1 and CDR2 (germline): SGHTA, FQGNSA. The CDR3 contains 15 residues. The CDR3, as DNA: TGTGCCAGCAGCCTAACGGGACAGGGCACAGATACGCAGTATTTT. Encoded protein: CASSLTGQGTDTQYF.

This clone has just a few counts. The chain joins TRBV27 to TRBJ1-5; 8 nucleotides match TRBD1. The CDR3 loop spans 16 amino acids. After removal of 2 bases from V and 1 base from J, the junction contained 4 bases not matched to a gene. Germline CDR1 is MNHEY and CDR2 is SMNVEV (reference sequence). The CDR3 is CASSLRYRGSNQPQHF. The CDR3 DNA reads TGTGCCAGCAGTTTAAGGTACAGGGGGAGCAATCAGCCCCAGCATTTT.

Only one count was recorded for this clone. V is TRBV29-1 and J is TRBJ2-3, with 12 bases identical to TRBD2. This CDR3 contains 15 residues. The junction had 5 bases not matched to a gene; V was cut back by 5 bases and J by 2 bases. Germline CDR1 is SQVTM and CDR2 is ANQGSEA. CDR3 nucleotide sequence: TGCAGCGTTCAAGGACTAGCGGGACCCACAGATACGCAGTATTTT. Translation: CSVQGLAGPTDTQYF.

This rearrangement joins TRBV15 to TRBJ1-2, with 8 bases identical to TRBD1. With 5 bases clipped from V and 4 bases from J, the junction kept 6 bases outside the gene matches. Germline CDR1 is LNHNV and CDR2 is YYDKDF (reference sequence). CDR3 length: 14 amino acids. The CDR3 protein is CATSPGGTGYGYTF. Here the CDR3 DNA reads TGTGCCACCAGCCCCGGGGGGACAGGCTATGGCTACACCTTC. Supplemented by reference TRBV15 and TRBJ1-2, the full variable domain reads DAMVIQNPRYQVTQFGKPVTLSCSQTLNHNVMYWYQQKSSQAPKLLFHYYDKDFNNEADTPDNFQSRRPNTSFCFLDIRSPGLGDTAMYLCATSPGGTGYGYTFGSGTRLTVV.

The chain recombines TRBV28 with TRBJ1-1; TRBD1 matches at 9 bases. The CDR3 covers 13 residues. Losses at the gene ends were 4 bases for V and 11 bases for J; bases not matched to a gene: 8. Per germline, CDR1 MDHEN and CDR2 SYDVKM. The CDR3 DNA reads as TGTGCCAGCAGTTCCGGTGGGGACAGGGACGCTTTCTTT. It is translated as CASSSGGDRDAFF.

The sample holds one count of this clone. This chain connects TRBV5-1 to TRBJ2-1, with 10 bases matching TRBD2. CDR3 length equals 17 residues. Germline lookup yields CDR1 SGHRS and CDR2 YFSETQ. The ends lost 0 bases at V and 4 bases at J; junction bases unmatched: 7. The CDR3 is CASSLAEASGGYNEQFF. The CDR3 DNA sequence: TGCGCCAGCAGCTTGGCCGAGGCTAGCGGGGGATACAATGAGCAGTTCTTC.

The chain employs TRBV6-1 and TRBJ2-1; 7 bases align to TRBD2. The ends lost 7 bases at V and 0 bases at J; junction bases unmatched: 6. CDR1 is MNHNS, CDR2 SASEGT, per germline. The CDR3 spans 15 residues. DNA for the CDR3: TGTGCCAGCATTGGGAGGGCCATCTCCTACAATGAGCAGTTCTTC. Protein: CASIGRAISYNEQFF.

The genes are TRBV5-4 and TRBJ2-3; TRBD2 matches 8 bases. V gave up 0 bases and J gave up 5 bases; unmatched junction bases: 8. This CDR3 is 16 amino acids long. Germline V gives CDR1 SGHNT, CDR2 YYREEE (reference sequence). CDR3 nucleotide sequence: TGTGCCAGCAGCTTGGCCCAAGCGAGCGGGGGAGATACGCAGTATTTT. As protein: CASSLAQASGGDTQYF.

This clone was recorded a few times. The chain uses TRBV5-6 and TRBJ2-2; 14 positions match TRBD2. After removal of 6 bases from V and 5 bases from J, the junction contained 9 bases not matched to a gene. CDR1 and CDR2 (germline): SGHDT, YYEEEE. The CDR3 contains 17 residues. CDR3 protein: CASMPGTSGRRTGELFF. In DNA, the CDR3 is TGTGCCAGCATGCCCGGGACTAGCGGGAGACGAACCGGGGAGCTGTTTTTT.

The rearrangement links TRBV5-1 to TRBJ2-7; TRBD2 aligns across 13 bases. Germline loops: CDR1 SGHRS, CDR2 YFSETQ. The CDR3 is 16 amino acids. The J segment lost 4 bases and the V segment lost 4 bases, leaving 8 bases of the junction unmatched. The CDR3 DNA reads as TGCGCCAGCAGCCCTACTAGCGGGGGGGCCAAATACGAGCAGTACTTC. Its translation: CASSPTSGGAKYEQYF.

The V and J genes are TRBV27 and TRBJ2-3; TRBD2 aligns across 16 bases. The CDR3 sequence is 17 residues long. Germline V lookup: CDR1 MNHEY, CDR2 SMNVEV (reference sequence). Trimming cost V 4 bases and J 6 bases; bases outside gene matches: 7. This CDR3 is CASSSGTSGGARDTQYF. CDR3 nucleotide sequence: TGTGCCAGCAGTTCGGGGACTAGCGGGGGGGCCAGGGATACGCAGTATTTT.

V is TRBV7-9 and J is TRBJ2-3; maybe TRBD1 (5 bases). The ends were cut back, 5 bases at V and 2 bases at J, with 14 bases in the middle. The CDR3 is 15 amino acids. Germline CDR1 SEHNR, CDR2 FQNEAQ (reference sequence). The DNA for the CDR3 is TGTGCCAGCAGCGAAGGGGTTCGGATCACAGATACGCAGTATTTT. This gives the protein CASSEGVRITDTQYF.

Points on this clone: The germline gene is not matched at one end of the junction; a read error may be the cause. The chain recombines TRBV7-7 with TRBJ2-7, with 10 bases matching TRBD1. Germline-derived CDR1 and CDR2 are SSHAT and FNYEAQ (reference sequence). The CDR3 covers 14 residues. The CDR3 region is CASSQDRGNYEQYF. CDR3 nucleotide sequence: TGTGCTAGCAGCCAGGACAGGGGGAACTACGAGCAGTACTTC.

The CDR3 reads CASSPGGTGGYEQYF. The CDR3 nucleotides are TGTGCCAGCAGTCCCGGTGGGACAGGGGGCTACGAGCAGTACTTC. V usage is TRBV6-5 and J usage is TRBJ2-7; 11 bases agree with TRBD1. Looked up from germline, CDR1 is MNHEY and CDR2 is SVGAGI. There are 15 residues in the CDR3. The ends lost 5 bases at V and 3 bases at J; junction bases unmatched: 6.

The chain combines TRBV28 with TRBJ1-3; no clear D. The CDR3 runs to 16 residues. V was cut by 6 bases and J by 4 bases, with 19 bases left in between. Germline V gene sequence: CDR1 MDHEN, CDR2 SYDVKM. CDR3 DNA sequence: TGTGCCAGCAGCCCAAGAGGAACACTCGGGGGAAACACCATATATTTT. It codes for CASSPRGTLGGNTIYF.

The chain has TRBV11-2 and TRBJ1-2; the match to TRBD1 covers 7 bases. CDR3 length: 11 amino acids. V shed 5 bases, J shed 6 bases, and the junction held 0 bases outside the gene matches. Per the germline V gene, CDR1 is SGHAT and CDR2 is FQNNGV. The CDR3 region is CASSTGDGYTF. DNA of the CDR3: TGTGCCAGCAGCACAGGGGATGGCTACACCTTC.

The chain uses TRBV5-6 and TRBJ1-3; D may be TRBD1 (5 bases). The ends were cut back, 0 bases at V and 7 bases at J, with 17 bases in the middle. Germline lookup yields CDR1 SGHDT and CDR2 YYEEEE. This CDR3 contains 16 residues. The CDR3 bases are TGTGCCAGCAGCTTGGTAACGGGACCGGCGGGGAACACCATATATTTT. This translates into CASSLVTGPAGNTIYF.

V gene TRBV5-4 combines with J gene TRBJ2-1, with D possibly matching TRBD1 (6 bases). Germline values: CDR1 SGHNT, CDR2 YYREEE (reference sequence). V was shortened by 0 bases and J by 6 bases, with 10 bases between the two germline ends. This CDR3 has 14 residues. CDR3 loop: CASSLADRPNEQFF. The CDR3 DNA is TGTGCCAGCAGCTTGGCAGACAGGCCCAATGAGCAGTTCTTC.